The present TCR beta chain was sequenced within a study of blood T cells in healthy people across ages. A second PCR, run for about 7 to 11 cycles, used a sample-barcoded 5' primer plus a J-beta primer mix. Every cDNA molecule bore a tag from a template-switch adaptor containing 12 random nucleotides. Paired-end reads containing CDR3 totaled no fewer than 2.5 million for each sample. TCRdb independently ran MiXCR on the 5' RACE reads; one entry per CDR3 protein. Seen here are some 760,000 distinct CDR3 sequences, roughly 25% observed once, and the top ten hold approximately 3.7%. There are 13 residues in the CDR3. V was cut by 3 bases and J by 3 bases, with 10 bases left in between. CDR1 and CDR2 (germline): SGDLS, YYNGEE. In each sample, at least 6.5 million PBMCs were isolated. Samples each had at least 6 micrograms of total RNA extracted. The sample was also reused in another study, on T cells of mothers and their children.

The source is a boy aged 5-17 years in good health. The chain combines TRBV9 with TRBJ2-7; D possibly corresponds to TRBD2 (5 bases). Input material: blood. CDR3 loop: CASSAAGDYEQYF. The CDR3 nucleotides read TGTGCCAGCAGCGCTGCCGGGGACTACGAGCAGTACTTC.